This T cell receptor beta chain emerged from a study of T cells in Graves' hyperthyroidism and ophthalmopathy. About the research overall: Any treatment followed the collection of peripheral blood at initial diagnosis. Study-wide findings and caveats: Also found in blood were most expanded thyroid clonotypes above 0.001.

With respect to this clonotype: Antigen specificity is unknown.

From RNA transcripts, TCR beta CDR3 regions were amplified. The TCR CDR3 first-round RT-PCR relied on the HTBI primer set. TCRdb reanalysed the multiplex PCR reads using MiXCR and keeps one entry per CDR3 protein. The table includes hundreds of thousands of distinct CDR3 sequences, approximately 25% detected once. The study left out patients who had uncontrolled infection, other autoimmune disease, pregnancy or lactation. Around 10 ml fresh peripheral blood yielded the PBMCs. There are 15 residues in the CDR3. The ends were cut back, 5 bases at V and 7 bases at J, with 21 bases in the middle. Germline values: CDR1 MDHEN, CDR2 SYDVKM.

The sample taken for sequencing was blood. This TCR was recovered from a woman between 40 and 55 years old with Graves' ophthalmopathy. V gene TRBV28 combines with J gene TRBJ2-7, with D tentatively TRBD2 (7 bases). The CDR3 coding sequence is TGTGCCAGCAGTCCCCTTGCCGGGGGGCGGGGGGAGCAGTACTTC. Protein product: CASSPLAGGRGEQYF.